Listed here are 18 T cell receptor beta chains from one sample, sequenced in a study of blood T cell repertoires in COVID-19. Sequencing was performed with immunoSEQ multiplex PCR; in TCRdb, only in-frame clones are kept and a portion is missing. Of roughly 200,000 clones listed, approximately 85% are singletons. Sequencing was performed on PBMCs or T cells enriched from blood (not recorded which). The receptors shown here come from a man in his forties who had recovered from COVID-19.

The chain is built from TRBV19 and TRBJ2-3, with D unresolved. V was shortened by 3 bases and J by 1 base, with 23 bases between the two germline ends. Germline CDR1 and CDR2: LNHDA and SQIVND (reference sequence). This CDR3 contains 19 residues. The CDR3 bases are TGTGCCAGTAGTATTACCCCTTATCCGGGTCCCGAACGCACAGATACGCAGTATTTT. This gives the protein CASSITPYPGPERTDTQYF.

CDR3 region: CASKGQGEANYGYTF. The CDR3 coding sequence is TGTGCCAGTAAGGGACAGGGAGAGGCTAACTATGGCTACACCTTC. The chain joins TRBV19 to TRBJ1-2; 9 bases are shared with TRBD1. Germline trimming cut 7 bases from V and 0 bases from J; bases unmatched to any gene: 6. The germline V gene has CDR1 LNHDA and CDR2 SQIVND (reference sequence). This CDR3 region has 15 residues.

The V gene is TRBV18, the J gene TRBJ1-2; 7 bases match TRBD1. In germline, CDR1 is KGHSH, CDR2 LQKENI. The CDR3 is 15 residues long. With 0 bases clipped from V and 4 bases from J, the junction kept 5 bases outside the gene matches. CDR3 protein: CASSPPRGDSYGYTF. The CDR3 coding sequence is TGTGCCAGCTCACCACCGAGGGGGGACAGCTATGGCTACACCTTC.

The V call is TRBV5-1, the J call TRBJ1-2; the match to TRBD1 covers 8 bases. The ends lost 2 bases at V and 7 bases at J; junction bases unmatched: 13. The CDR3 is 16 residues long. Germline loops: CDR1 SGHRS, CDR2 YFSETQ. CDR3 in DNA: TGCGCCAGCAGCTTTAACGGACAGGGAGGCGTTGTTGGCTACACCTTC. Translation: CASSFNGQGGVVGYTF.

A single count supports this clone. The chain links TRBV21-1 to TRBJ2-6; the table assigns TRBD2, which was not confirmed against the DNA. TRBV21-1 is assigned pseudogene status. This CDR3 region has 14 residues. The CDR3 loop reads CASRGGTGANVLTF. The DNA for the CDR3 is TGTGCCAGCAGGGGGGGGACCGGGGCCAACGTCCTGACTTTC.

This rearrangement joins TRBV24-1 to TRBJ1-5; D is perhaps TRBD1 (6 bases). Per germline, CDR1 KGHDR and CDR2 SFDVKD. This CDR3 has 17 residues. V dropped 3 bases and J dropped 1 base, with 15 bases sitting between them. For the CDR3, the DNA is TGTGCCACCAGTGATCGAAACCGGGGGGCAAGCAATCAGCCCCAGCATTTT. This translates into CATSDRNRGASNQPQHF.

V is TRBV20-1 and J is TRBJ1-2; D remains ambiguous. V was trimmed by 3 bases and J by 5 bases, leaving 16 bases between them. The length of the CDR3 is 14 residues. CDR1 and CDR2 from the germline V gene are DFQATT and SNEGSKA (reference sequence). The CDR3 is CSASSGSELYGYTF. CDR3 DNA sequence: TGCAGTGCTAGTTCGGGGTCGGAACTATATGGCTACACCTTC.

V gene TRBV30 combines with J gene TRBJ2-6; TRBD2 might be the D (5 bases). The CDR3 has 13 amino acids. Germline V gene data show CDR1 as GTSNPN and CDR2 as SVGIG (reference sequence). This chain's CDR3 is CARAAVGANVLTF. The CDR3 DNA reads TGTGCGCGGGCCGCGGTTGGGGCCAACGTCCTGACTTTC.

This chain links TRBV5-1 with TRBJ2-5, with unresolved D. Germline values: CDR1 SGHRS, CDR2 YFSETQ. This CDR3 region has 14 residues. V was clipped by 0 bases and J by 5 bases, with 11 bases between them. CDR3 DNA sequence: TGCGCCAGCAGCTTGGAGGCTAGTTCGGAGACCCAGTACTTC. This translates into CASSLEASSETQYF.

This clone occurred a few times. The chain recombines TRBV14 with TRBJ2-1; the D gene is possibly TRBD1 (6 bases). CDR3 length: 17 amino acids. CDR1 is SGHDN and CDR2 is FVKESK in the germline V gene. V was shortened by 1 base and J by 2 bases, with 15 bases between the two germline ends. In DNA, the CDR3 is TGTGCCAGCAGCCAAGGCCACAGGGATAGGACCTACAATGAGCAGTTCTTC. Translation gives CASSQGHRDRTYNEQFF.

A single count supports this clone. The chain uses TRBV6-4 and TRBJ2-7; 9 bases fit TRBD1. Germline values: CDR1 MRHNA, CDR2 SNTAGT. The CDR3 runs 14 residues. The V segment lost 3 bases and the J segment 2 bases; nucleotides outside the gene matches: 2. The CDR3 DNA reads TGTGCCAGCAGTGAGGGGACAGGGCCCTACGAGCAGTACTTC. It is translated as CASSEGTGPYEQYF.

CDR3 sequence reads: CASSPFRQGGTEAFF. CDR3 coding DNA: TGTGCCAGCAGCCCCTTTCGCCAGGGGGGAACTGAAGCTTTCTTT. This sequence joins TRBV7-9 and TRBJ1-1; TRBD1 matches at 7 bases. V lost 5 bases, J lost 5 bases, and 11 bases stayed unmatched. The CDR3 has 15 amino acids. Germline V gene data show CDR1 as SEHNR and CDR2 as FQNEAQ (reference sequence).

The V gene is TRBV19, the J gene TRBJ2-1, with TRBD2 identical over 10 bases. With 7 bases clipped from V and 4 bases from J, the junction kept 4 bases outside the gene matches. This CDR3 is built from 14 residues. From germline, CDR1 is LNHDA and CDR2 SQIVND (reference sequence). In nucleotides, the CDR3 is TGTGCCAGTACCACGACTAGCGGGTACAATGAGCAGTTCTTC. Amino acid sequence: CASTTTSGYNEQFF. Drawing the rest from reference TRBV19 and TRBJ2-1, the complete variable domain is DGGITQSPKYLFRKEGQNVTLSCEQNLNHDAMYWYRQDPGQGLRLIYYSQIVNDFQKGDIAEGYSVSREKKESFPLTVTSAQKNPTAFYLCASTTTSGYNEQFFGPGTRLTVL.

The CDR3 reads CASSQGSNTEAFF. DNA for the CDR3: TGTGCCAGCAGTCAGGGTAGTAACACTGAAGCTTTCTTT. V gene TRBV25-1 combines with J gene TRBJ1-1, with a weak D call TRBD1 (5 bases). CDR1 and CDR2 from the germline V gene are MGHDK and SYGVNS. CDR3 length: 13 amino acids. Trimming removed 5 bases at V and 2 bases at J, with 9 bases between. The full variable domain, in which reference TRBV25-1 and TRBJ1-1 provide the parts outside the CDR3, is EADIYQTPRYLVIGTGKKITLECSQTMGHDKMYWYQQDPGMELHLIHYSYGVNSTEKGDLSSESTVSRIRTEHFPLTLESARPSHTSQYLCASSQGSNTEAFFGQGTRLTVV.

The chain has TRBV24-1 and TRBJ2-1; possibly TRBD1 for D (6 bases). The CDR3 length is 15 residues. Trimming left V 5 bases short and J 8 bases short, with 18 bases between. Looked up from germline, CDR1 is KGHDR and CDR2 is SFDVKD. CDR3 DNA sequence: TGTGCCACCAGTGGGGGGCAGGGAGTTGTCGATGAGCAGTTCTTC. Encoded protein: CATSGGQGVVDEQFF.

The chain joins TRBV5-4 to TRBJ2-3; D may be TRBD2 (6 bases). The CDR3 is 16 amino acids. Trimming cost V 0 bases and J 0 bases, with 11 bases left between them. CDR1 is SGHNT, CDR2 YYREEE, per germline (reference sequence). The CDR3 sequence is CASSLVGTSSTDTQYF. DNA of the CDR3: TGTGCCAGCAGCTTGGTGGGGACTTCTAGCACAGATACGCAGTATTTT.

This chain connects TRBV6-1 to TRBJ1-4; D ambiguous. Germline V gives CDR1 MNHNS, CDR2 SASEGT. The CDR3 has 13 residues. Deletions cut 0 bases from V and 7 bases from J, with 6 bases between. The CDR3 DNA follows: TGTGCCAGCAGTGAAGCCAGAGGTGAAAAACTGTTTTTT. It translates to CASSEARGEKLFF.

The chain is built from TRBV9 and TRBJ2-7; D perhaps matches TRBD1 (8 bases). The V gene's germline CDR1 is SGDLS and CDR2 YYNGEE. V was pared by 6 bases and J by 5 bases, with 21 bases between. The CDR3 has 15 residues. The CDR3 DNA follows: TGTGCCAGCACCCGGGGGGACAGGCGGATTGACGAGCAGTACTTC. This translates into CASTRGDRRIDEQYF.